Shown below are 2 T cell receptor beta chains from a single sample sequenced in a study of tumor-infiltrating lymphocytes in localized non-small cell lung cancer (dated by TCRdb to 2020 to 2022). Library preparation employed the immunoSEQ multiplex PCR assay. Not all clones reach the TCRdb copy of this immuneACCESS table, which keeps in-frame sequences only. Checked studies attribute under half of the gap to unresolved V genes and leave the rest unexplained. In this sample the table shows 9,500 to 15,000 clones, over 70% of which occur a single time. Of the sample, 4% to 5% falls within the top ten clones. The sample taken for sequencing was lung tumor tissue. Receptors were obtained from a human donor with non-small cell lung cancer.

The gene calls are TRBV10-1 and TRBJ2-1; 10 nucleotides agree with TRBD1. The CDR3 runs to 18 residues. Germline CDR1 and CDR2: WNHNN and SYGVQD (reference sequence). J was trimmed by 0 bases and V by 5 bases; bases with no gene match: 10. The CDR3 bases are TGCGCCAGCAGTCCTACGGACAGGGGGTTCACCTCCTACAATGAGCAGTTCTTC. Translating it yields CASSPTDRGFTSYNEQFF.

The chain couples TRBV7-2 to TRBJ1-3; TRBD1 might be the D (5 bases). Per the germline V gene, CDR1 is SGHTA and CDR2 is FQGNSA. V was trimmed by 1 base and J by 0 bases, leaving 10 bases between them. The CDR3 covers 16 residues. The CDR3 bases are TGTGCCAGCAGCTTAGATGGGACGGTCTCTGGAAACACCATATATTTT. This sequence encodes CASSLDGTVSGNTIYF.